This T cell receptor (beta chain) was recorded in a study of OX40 agonist ivuxolimab in advanced cancers. Across the whole study: People in dose escalation had one of these cancers: hepatocellular carcinoma, melanoma, renal cell or head and neck cancer.

Patients had blood sampled at baseline and again on cycle 4 day 1 and cycle 7 day 1. As to this clone: Its antigen is not known.

Germline assignment: CDR1 MNHEY and CDR2 SMNVEV (reference sequence). CDR3 size: 13 residues. V lost 8 bases, J lost 10 bases, and 5 bases stayed unmatched. Study results and limitations: Nonresponders, in some cases, also had low normalized T-cell clonal expansion. The CD4+ and CD8+ T cells in the blood had expanded clonally by week 6 at 0.1 to 3.0 mg/kg.

The table came from immunoSEQ multiplex PCR; TCRdb's copy has only in-frame clones and leaves some out. The sample lists 90,000 to 100,000 clones; approximately 86% were seen once. Sample: CD4+ or CD8+ T cells sorted from blood, taken in a trial of the OX40 agonist ivuxolimab. The clonotype originates from an adult with an advanced solid tumor such as melanoma, head and neck, liver or kidney cancer. The chain combines TRBV27 with TRBJ1-6, with TRBD1 matching over 10 bases. The chain's CDR3 is CASRDRGGSPLHF. The CDR3 nucleotides read TGTGCCAGCCGGGACAGGGGAGGATCACCCCTCCACTTT.